One and the same sample provided the 27 T cell receptor beta chains below, sequenced in a study of blood T cell repertoires in COVID-19 (dated by TCRdb to the early 2020s). Receptor amplification or capture employed the immunoSEQ multiplex PCR assay. TCRdb carries this immuneACCESS record with in-frame sequences only. Its versions omit some clonotypes, under half of them owing to an unresolved V gene in the studies checked, with the rest unexplained. Present in this sample are under 130,000 clones, roughly 82% of which were seen just once. The ten largest clones take up more than 10% of the sample. Sequences were obtained from peripheral blood. These receptors were obtained from a human donor in a cohort sampled during active COVID-19.

This sequence joins TRBV14 and TRBJ1-4; TRBD1 might be the D (6 bases). The CDR3 has 17 amino acids. The V and J ends lost 5 bases and 8 bases respectively, with 24 bases between them. Looked up from germline, CDR1 is SGHDN and CDR2 is FVKESK. The CDR3 loop reads CASSYPRGSGAREKLFF. The CDR3 nucleotides are TGTGCCAGCAGCTATCCCAGGGGCAGCGGGGCTCGAGAAAAACTGTTTTTT.

The V and J genes are TRBV5-6 and TRBJ2-2; D unclear. Between the trimmed V and J ends, which lost 0 bases and 4 bases, there was a span of 7 bases. The CDR3 is 14 amino acids. The germline V gene has CDR1 SGHDT and CDR2 YYEEEE. The CDR3 protein is CASSLVAGTGELFF. CDR3 nucleotide sequence: TGTGCCAGCAGCTTGGTCGCAGGCACCGGGGAGCTGTTTTTT.

The chain employs TRBV3-1 (or the pseudogene TRBV3-2) and TRBJ1-1, with D hard to call. Germline-derived CDR1 and CDR2 are LGHDT and YNNKEL (reference sequence). The CDR3 has 16 amino acids. V was clipped by 1 base and J by 3 bases, with 15 bases between them. CDR3 bases: TGTGCCAGCAGCCAAGCTCGGCCGTCTCGGGACACTGAAGCTTTCTTT. Its protein product is CASSQARPSRDTEAFF.

J is TRBJ1-1 and V is TRBV2; 8 positions match TRBD1. This CDR3 contains 15 residues. J was trimmed by 11 bases and V by 2 bases; bases with no gene match: 13. Germline V gene sequence: CDR1 SNHLY, CDR2 FYNNEI. CDR3 loop: CASSERSGGFPRAFF. The CDR3 DNA sequence: TGTGCCAGCAGTGAACGGTCAGGGGGCTTTCCGAGGGCTTTCTTT.

This chain joins TRBV19 and TRBJ1-2; D is possibly TRBD1 (5 bases). Germline CDR1 and CDR2: LNHDA and SQIVND (reference sequence). The V end was cut by 1 base, the J end by 0 bases, with 21 bases between. The CDR3 contains 19 residues. This CDR3 is CASSIVSTAGSGANYGYTF. The CDR3 nucleotides are TGTGCCAGTAGTATAGTGTCAACGGCAGGGTCGGGAGCTAACTATGGCTACACCTTC.

V usage is TRBV13 and J usage is TRBJ2-3, with 7 bases aligning to TRBD1. V shed 4 bases, J shed 4 bases, and the junction held 5 bases outside the gene matches. The CDR3 totals 14 residues. Looked up from germline, CDR1 is PRHDT and CDR2 is FYEKMQ (reference sequence). This CDR3 reads CASSSTGAPDTQYF. Here the CDR3 DNA reads TGTGCCAGCAGCTCAACAGGGGCCCCAGATACGCAGTATTTT.

The V and J genes are TRBV18 and TRBJ2-3; D possibly corresponds to TRBD2 (6 bases). The CDR3 contains 13 residues. Germline values: CDR1 KGHSH, CDR2 LQKENI. Deletions cut 6 bases from V and 0 bases from J, with 7 bases between. The CDR3 reads CASSRGSTDTQYF. CDR3 DNA sequence: TGTGCCAGCTCCCGGGGGAGCACAGATACGCAGTATTTT.

This chain connects TRBV5-1 to TRBJ1-3, with 7 bases aligning to TRBD1. The germline V gene has CDR1 SGHRS and CDR2 YFSETQ. Trimming removed 4 bases from V and 3 bases from J; junction bases left unmatched: 4. The CDR3 runs to 14 residues. CDR3 in amino acids: CASSQQGIGNTIYF. The CDR3 DNA follows: TGCGCCAGCAGCCAACAGGGGATTGGAAACACCATATATTTT.

J is TRBJ1-3 and V is TRBV4-1, with a weak D call TRBD1 (6 bases). CDR3 size: 14 residues. Germline assignment: CDR1 MGHRA and CDR2 YSYEKL. The V gene lost 2 bases and the J gene lost 2 bases, with 7 bases spanning the gap. The CDR3 coding sequence is TGCGCCAGCAGCCAACAGGGGACTGGAAACACCATATATTTT. As protein: CASSQQGTGNTIYF.

This clone was recorded once. The chain combines TRBV4-2 with TRBJ2-5; 7 bases fit TRBD2. The J segment lost 5 bases and the V segment lost 0 bases, leaving 3 bases of the junction unmatched. Germline V gives CDR1 LGHNA, CDR2 YNFKEQ. The length of the CDR3 is 14 residues. CDR3 coding DNA: TGTGCCAGCAGCCAAGAGCTGGGGGGGGAGACCCAGTACTTC. Its protein product is CASSQELGGETQYF.

This chain uses TRBV27 with TRBJ1-1; D remains ambiguous. This CDR3 contains 16 residues. The germline V gene has CDR1 MNHEY and CDR2 SMNVEV (reference sequence). Between the trimmed V and J ends, which lost 7 bases and 4 bases, there was a span of 22 bases. DNA of the CDR3: TGTGCCAGCACTAAACTAGTCCGGGGATGGGGCACTGAAGCTTTCTTT. Translated: CASTKLVRGWGTEAFF.

This chain joins TRBV4-2 and TRBJ2-4; D gene uncertain. CDR1 is LGHNA, CDR2 YNFKEQ, per germline. The CDR3 is 16 amino acids. The ends were cut back, 1 base at V and 0 bases at J, with 10 bases in the middle. CDR3 protein: CASSQGSAVAKNIQYF. The CDR3 region has the DNA TGTGCCAGCAGCCAAGGGTCGGCGGTAGCCAAAAACATTCAGTACTTC.

The chain has TRBV24-1 and TRBJ2-1; no clear D gene. Looked up from germline, CDR1 is KGHDR and CDR2 is SFDVKD. The CDR3 loop spans 13 amino acids. Trimming shortened V by 0 bases and J by 6 bases, and 5 bases separated the two germline ends. The CDR3 loop is CATSDLLSNEQFF. CDR3 nucleotides: TGTGCCACCAGTGATTTGCTATCCAATGAGCAGTTCTTC.

This chain uses TRBV11-3 with TRBJ2-5; 9 bases are a match to TRBD2. Germline CDR1 and CDR2: SGHNT and YENEEA. Germline trimming cut 0 bases from V and 0 bases from J; bases unmatched to any gene: 8. The length of the CDR3 is 18 residues. CDR3 region: CASSLDPKRGANQETQYF. In DNA, the CDR3 is TGTGCCAGCAGCTTAGATCCAAAGCGGGGGGCCAACCAAGAGACCCAGTACTTC.

The V and J genes are TRBV18 and TRBJ1-2, with TRBD1 identical over 7 bases. The germline V gene has CDR1 KGHSH and CDR2 LQKENI. This CDR3 region has 14 residues. The ends lost 3 bases at V and 8 bases at J; junction bases unmatched: 9. The CDR3 sequence is CASSPGTARGGYTF. Here the CDR3 DNA reads TGTGCCAGCTCACCTGGGACAGCTCGGGGAGGCTACACCTTC.

The chain employs TRBV7-8 and TRBJ1-6, with D possibly TRBD1 on 5 matching bases. This CDR3 spans 14 amino acids. Trimming removed 1 base from V and 7 bases from J, with 8 bases in between. Germline V gives CDR1 SGHVS, CDR2 FQNEAQ. CDR3 residues: CASSLVGGNSPLHF. The DNA for the CDR3 is TGTGCCAGCAGCTTAGTGGGGGGAAATTCACCCCTCCACTTT.

The rearrangement joins TRBV2 to TRBJ1-5; 8 bases agree with TRBD1. This CDR3 has 16 amino acids. CDR1 is SNHLY and CDR2 is FYNNEI in the germline V gene. J lost 0 bases, V lost 6 bases, and 7 bases had no gene match. The CDR3 bases are TGTGCCAGCAGAGCAGGGGGCCTTTATAGCAATCAGCCCCAGCATTTT. Its translation: CASRAGGLYSNQPQHF.

This chain links TRBV7-2 with TRBJ2-4; D unresolved. The V gene lost 1 base and the J gene lost 9 bases, with 10 bases spanning the gap. This CDR3 region has 13 residues. Germline values: CDR1 SGHTA, CDR2 FQGNSA. The CDR3 is CASSLDPGGIQYF. DNA of the CDR3: TGTGCCAGCAGCTTAGATCCCGGCGGCATTCAGTACTTC.

The gene calls are TRBV5-4 and TRBJ1-6, with 7 bases that match TRBD1. V was clipped by 4 bases and J by 0 bases; unmatched bases: 4. The germline gives CDR1 SGHNT, CDR2 YYREEE (reference sequence). This CDR3 contains 16 residues. The CDR3 reads CASSQGESSYNSPLHF. The CDR3, as DNA: TGTGCCAGCAGCCAGGGGGAGAGCTCCTATAATTCACCCCTCCACTTT.

The sample holds one count of this clone. The genes are TRBV7-2 and TRBJ2-7, with D possibly matching TRBD2 (6 bases). The CDR3 contains 14 residues. CDR1 is SGHTA and CDR2 is FQGNSA in the germline V gene. Trimming took off 5 bases at V and 4 bases at J, with 15 bases between the two ends. The CDR3 loop is CASSRRGMGYEQYF. DNA for the CDR3: TGTGCCAGCAGCCGGAGGGGTATGGGGTACGAGCAGTACTTC.

The chain joins TRBV7-2 to TRBJ2-3, with TRBD2 matching over 13 bases. V was pared by 5 bases and J by 2 bases, with 4 bases of the junction left unmatched. Germline V gene lookup returns CDR1 SGHTA and CDR2 FQGNSA. The CDR3 runs 16 residues. CDR3 DNA: TGTGCCAGCAGCCCACTAGCGGGGGGGGTCACAGATACGCAGTATTTT. Translating gives CASSPLAGGVTDTQYF.

This chain joins TRBV19 and TRBJ1-4; D not resolved. Germline values: CDR1 LNHDA, CDR2 SQIVND (reference sequence). This CDR3 spans 15 amino acids. Trimming cost V 5 bases and J 5 bases, with 15 bases left between them. As DNA, the CDR3 is TGTGCCAGTAGTCCCCCCCTAGGGAGGAATGAAAAACTGTTTTTT. Encoded protein: CASSPPLGRNEKLFF. The full variable domain, in which reference TRBV19 and TRBJ1-4 provide the parts outside the CDR3, is DGGITQSPKYLFRKEGQNVTLSCEQNLNHDAMYWYRQDPGQGLRLIYYSQIVNDFQKGDIAEGYSVSREKKESFPLTVTSAQKNPTAFYLCASSPPLGRNEKLFFGSGTQLSVL.

This rearrangement joins TRBV12-3 or TRBV12-4 to TRBJ2-1; 10 bases fit TRBD2. The CDR3 runs 13 residues. V shed 8 bases, J shed 11 bases, and the junction held 9 bases outside the gene matches. The CDR3 protein is CASSAVAGGQQFF. The CDR3 bases are TGTGCCAGCTCGGCAGTAGCGGGGGGTCAGCAGTTCTTC.

The chain has TRBV6-4 and TRBJ2-1, with 11 bases fitting TRBD2. Looked up from germline, CDR1 is MRHNA and CDR2 is SNTAGT. The CDR3 runs to 16 residues. V was clipped by 4 bases and J by 6 bases; unmatched bases: 8. The CDR3, as DNA: TGTGCCAGCAGTGCGACTAGCGGGATGTGGCGCAATGAGCAGTTCTTC. Translated: CASSATSGMWRNEQFF.

The chain carries TRBV18 and TRBJ1-1; 7 nucleotides line up with TRBD1. The germline V gene encodes CDR1 KGHSH and CDR2 LQKENI. This CDR3 region has 17 residues. V shed 1 base and J 3 bases; nucleotides not matched to a gene: 11. CDR3 bases: TGTGCCAGCTCACCACGGACAGGCCCAGCCGGCGACACTGAAGCTTTCTTT. Amino acids: CASSPRTGPAGDTEAFF.

The CDR3 spells CASSSFTGAYGYTF. DNA for the CDR3: TGTGCCAGCAGCTCCTTCACAGGGGCCTATGGCTACACCTTC. The chain links TRBV5-4 to TRBJ1-2; TRBD1 matches 7 bases. This CDR3 comprises 14 residues. Germline V gene sequence: CDR1 SGHNT, CDR2 YYREEE (reference sequence). After removal of 3 bases from V and 4 bases from J, the junction contained 6 bases not matched to a gene.

The rearrangement uses TRBV5-1 and TRBJ2-7; D is ambiguous. Germline-derived CDR1 and CDR2 are SGHRS and YFSETQ. This CDR3 is built from 14 residues. Trimming left V 4 bases short and J 0 bases short, with 11 bases between. CDR3 sequence (DNA): TGCGCCAGCAGCACCGAGGCCCGCTCCTACGAGCAGTACTTC. Translation: CASSTEARSYEQYF. Filled out from reference TRBV5-1 and TRBJ2-7, the complete variable domain reads KAGVTQTPRYLIKTRGQQVTLSCSPISGHRSVSWYQQTPGQGLQFLFEYFSETQRNKGNFPGRFSGRQFSNSRSEMNVSTLELGDSALYLCASSTEARSYEQYFGPGTRLTVT.